The text below deals with one TCR beta chain. The antigen is undetermined. The repertoire was sequenced with immunoSEQ multiplex PCR; TCRdb's copy has only in-frame clones and lacks some. The data hold some 15,000 clones, with around 90% observed a single time. Germline CDR1 LNHDA, CDR2 SQIVND (reference sequence). This CDR3 has 15 amino acids. V lost 4 bases and J 0 bases, leaving 10 bases between the germline ends. The entry originates in a study of STAT3 mutations in large granular lymphocyte leukemia. Findings and caveats of the study: In several patients, dominant TCR clone burden exceeded STAT3 mutant burden, suggesting STAT3 mutation arose secondarily. No sample exists from the first appearance of each clone. All newly emerging clones after therapy were STAT3 wild type. Every T-cell large granular lymphocyte leukemia patient had at least one immunodominant TCR beta clonotype.

J is TRBJ1-5 and V is TRBV19, with D hard to call. Sequencing was performed on peripheral blood mononuclear cells. The clonotype was recovered from a woman between 50 and 59 years old with T-cell large granular lymphocyte leukemia. Some clones in this sample may be carry-over from other donors' samples. This CDR3 reads CASSSQGLSNQPQHF. The CDR3 region has the DNA TGTGCCAGTAGTAGCCAAGGTCTTAGCAATCAGCCCCAGCATTTT.